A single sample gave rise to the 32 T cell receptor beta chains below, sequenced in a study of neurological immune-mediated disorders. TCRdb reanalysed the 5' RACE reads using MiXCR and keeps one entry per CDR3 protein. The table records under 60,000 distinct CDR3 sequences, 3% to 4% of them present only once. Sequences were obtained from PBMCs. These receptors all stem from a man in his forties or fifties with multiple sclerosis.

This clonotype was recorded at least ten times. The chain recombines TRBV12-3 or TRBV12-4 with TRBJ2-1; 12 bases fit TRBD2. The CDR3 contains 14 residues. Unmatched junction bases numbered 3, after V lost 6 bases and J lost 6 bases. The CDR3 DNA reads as TGTGCCAGCAGACTAGCGGGGGGAACCAATGAGCAGTTCTTC. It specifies CASRLAGGTNEQFF.

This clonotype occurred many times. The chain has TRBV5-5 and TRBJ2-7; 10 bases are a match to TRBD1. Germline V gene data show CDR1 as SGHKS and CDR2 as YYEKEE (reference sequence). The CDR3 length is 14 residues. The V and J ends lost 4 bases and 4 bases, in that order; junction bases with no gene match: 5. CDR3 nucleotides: TGTGCCAGCAGCGTTGGACAGGGGGTGTACGAGCAGTACTTC. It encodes CASSVGQGVYEQYF.

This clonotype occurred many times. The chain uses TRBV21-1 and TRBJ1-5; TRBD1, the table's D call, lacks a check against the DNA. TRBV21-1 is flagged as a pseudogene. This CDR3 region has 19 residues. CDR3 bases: TGTGCCAGCAGCCCGGAGGCGGGACAGGGCGGTTTATTCAGTCAGCCCCAGCATTTT. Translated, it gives CASSPEAGQGGLFSQPQHF.

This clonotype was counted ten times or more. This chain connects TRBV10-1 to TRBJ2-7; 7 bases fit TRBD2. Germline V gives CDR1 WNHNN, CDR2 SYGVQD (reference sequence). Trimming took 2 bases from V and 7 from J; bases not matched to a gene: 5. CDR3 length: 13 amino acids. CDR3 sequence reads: CASSENGEGEQYF. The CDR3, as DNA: TGCGCCAGCAGTGAGAATGGGGAGGGAGAGCAGTACTTC.

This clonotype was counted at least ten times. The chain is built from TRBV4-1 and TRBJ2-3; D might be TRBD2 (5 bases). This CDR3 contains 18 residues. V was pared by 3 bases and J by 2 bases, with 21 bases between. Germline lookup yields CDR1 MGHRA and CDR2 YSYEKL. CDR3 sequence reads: CASSQDPLSGAATDTQYF. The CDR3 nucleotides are TGCGCCAGCAGCCAGGACCCCTTGTCAGGAGCGGCCACAGATACGCAGTATTTT.

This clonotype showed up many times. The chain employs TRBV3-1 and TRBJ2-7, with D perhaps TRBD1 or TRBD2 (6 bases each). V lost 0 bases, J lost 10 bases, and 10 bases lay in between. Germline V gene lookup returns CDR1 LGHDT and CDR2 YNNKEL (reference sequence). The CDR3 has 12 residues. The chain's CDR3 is CASSQEDGGQYF. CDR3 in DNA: TGTGCCAGCAGCCAAGAGGACGGGGGCCAGTACTTC.

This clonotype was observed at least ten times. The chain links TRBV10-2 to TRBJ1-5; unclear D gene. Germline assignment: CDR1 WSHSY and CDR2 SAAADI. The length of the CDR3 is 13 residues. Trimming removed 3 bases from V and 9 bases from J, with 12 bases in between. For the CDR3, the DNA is TGCGCCAGCAGTGAAATTGACCTCTCGCCCCAGCATTTT. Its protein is CASSEIDLSPQHF.

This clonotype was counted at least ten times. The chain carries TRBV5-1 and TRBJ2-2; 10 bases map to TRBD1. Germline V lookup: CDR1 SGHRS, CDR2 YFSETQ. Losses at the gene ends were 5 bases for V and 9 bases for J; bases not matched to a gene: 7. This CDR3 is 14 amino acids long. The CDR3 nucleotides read TGCGCCAGCAGACGACAGGGGGCTACCTGGGAGCTGTTTTTT. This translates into CASRRQGATWELFF. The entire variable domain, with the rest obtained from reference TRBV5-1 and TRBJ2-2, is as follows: KAGVTQTPRYLIKTRGQQVTLSCSPISGHRSVSWYQQTPGQGLQFLFEYFSETQRNKGNFPGRFSGRQFSNSRSEMNVSTLELGDSALYLCASRRQGATWELFFGEGSRLTVL.

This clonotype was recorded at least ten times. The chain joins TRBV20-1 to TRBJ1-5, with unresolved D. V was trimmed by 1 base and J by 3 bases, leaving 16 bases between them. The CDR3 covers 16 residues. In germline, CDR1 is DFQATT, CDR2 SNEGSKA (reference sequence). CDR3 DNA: TGCAGTGCTAGAGGGCTAGCCGGGCGCGACAATCAGCCCCAGCATTTT. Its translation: CSARGLAGRDNQPQHF.

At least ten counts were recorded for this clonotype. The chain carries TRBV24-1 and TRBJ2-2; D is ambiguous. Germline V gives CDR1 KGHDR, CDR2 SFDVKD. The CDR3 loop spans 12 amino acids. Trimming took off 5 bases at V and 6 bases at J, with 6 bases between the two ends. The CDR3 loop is CATSGGPGELFF. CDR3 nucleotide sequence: TGTGCCACCAGTGGAGGTCCCGGGGAGCTGTTTTTT.

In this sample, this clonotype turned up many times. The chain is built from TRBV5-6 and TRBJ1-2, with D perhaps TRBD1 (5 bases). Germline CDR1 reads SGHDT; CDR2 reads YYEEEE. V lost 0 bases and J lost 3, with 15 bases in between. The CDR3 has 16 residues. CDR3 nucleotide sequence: TGTGCCAGCAGCTTGGACAGGATCGATTTCGACTATGGCTACACCTTC. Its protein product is CASSLDRIDFDYGYTF.

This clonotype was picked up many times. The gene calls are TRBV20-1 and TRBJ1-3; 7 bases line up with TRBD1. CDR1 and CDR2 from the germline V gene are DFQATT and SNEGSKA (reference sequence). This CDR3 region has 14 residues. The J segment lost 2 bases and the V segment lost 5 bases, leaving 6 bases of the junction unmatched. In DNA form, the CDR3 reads TGCAGTGCTCAACTTCAGGGGGCTGGAAACACCATATATTTT. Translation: CSAQLQGAGNTIYF.

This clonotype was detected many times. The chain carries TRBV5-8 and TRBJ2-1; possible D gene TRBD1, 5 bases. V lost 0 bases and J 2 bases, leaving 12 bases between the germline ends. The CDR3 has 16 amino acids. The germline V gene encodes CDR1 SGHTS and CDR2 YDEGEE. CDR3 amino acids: CASSLGQTPAYNEQFF. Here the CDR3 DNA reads TGTGCCAGCAGCTTGGGACAGACCCCTGCCTACAATGAGCAGTTCTTC.

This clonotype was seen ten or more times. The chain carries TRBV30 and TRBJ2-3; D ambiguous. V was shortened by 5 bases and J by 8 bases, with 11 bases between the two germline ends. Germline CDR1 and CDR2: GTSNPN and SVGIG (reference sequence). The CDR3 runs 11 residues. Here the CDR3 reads CAWALRGTQYF. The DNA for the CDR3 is TGTGCCTGGGCCCTTCGCGGTACGCAGTATTTT.

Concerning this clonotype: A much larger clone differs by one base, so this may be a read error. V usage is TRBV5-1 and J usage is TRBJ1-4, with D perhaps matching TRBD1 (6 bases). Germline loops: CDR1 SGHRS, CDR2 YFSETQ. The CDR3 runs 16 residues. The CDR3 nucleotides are TGCACCAGCAGCTCGTCTTTTGGGGGCGGAGGTGAAAAACTGTTTTTT. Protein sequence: CTSSSSFGGGGEKLFF.

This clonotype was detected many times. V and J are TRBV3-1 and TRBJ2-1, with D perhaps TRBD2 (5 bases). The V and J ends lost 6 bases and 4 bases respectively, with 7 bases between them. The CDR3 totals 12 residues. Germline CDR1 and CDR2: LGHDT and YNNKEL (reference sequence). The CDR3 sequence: CASRGLYNEQFF. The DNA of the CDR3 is TGTGCCAGCAGAGGACTGTACAATGAGCAGTTCTTC.

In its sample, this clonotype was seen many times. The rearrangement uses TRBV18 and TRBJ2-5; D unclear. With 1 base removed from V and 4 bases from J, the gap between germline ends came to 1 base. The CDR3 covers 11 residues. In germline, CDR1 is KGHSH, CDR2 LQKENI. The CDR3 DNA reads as TGTGCCAGCTCACCACGAGAGACCCAGTACTTC. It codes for CASSPRETQYF.

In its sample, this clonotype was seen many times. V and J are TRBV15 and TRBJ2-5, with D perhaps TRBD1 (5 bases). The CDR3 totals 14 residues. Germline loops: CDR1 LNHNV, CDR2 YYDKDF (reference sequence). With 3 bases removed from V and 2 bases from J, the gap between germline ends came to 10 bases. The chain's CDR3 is CATSRDTNQETQYF. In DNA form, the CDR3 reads TGTGCCACCAGCAGGGACACCAATCAAGAGACCCAGTACTTC.

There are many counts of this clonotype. The CDR3 sequence: CSRQGNGETQYF. DNA of the CDR3: TGCAGTCGACAGGGCAATGGAGAGACCCAGTACTTC. The genes are TRBV20-1 and TRBJ2-5, with 7 bases identical to TRBD1. Germline loops: CDR1 DFQATT, CDR2 SNEGSKA (reference sequence). This CDR3 has 12 amino acids. Trimming at V came to 8 bases and at J to 4 bases, leaving 7 bases not matched to a gene.

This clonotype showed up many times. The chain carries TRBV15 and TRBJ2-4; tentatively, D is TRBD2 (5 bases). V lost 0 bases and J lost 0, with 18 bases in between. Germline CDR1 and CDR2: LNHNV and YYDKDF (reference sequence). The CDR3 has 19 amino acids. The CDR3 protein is CATSRDLGSYYRAKNIQYF. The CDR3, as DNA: TGTGCCACCAGCAGAGATCTAGGGAGCTATTATCGAGCCAAAAACATTCAGTACTTC.

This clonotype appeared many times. CDR3 coding DNA: TGTGCCAGCAGCTTAGCCCCCGCGATAGATACGCAGTATTTT. Protein sequence: CASSLAPAIDTQYF. The V call is TRBV7-2, the J call TRBJ2-3, with D unclear. V lost 0 bases and J lost 5, with 9 bases in between. This CDR3 contains 14 residues. CDR1 is SGHTA, CDR2 FQGNSA, per germline.

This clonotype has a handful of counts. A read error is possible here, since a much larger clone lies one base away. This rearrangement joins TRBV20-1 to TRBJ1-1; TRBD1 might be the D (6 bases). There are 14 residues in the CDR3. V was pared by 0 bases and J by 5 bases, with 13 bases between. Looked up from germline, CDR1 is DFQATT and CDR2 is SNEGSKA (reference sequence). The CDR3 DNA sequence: TGCAGTGCTAGAGATTTCAAGGGGGAAACTGAAGCTTTCTTT. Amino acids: CSARDFKGETEAFF.

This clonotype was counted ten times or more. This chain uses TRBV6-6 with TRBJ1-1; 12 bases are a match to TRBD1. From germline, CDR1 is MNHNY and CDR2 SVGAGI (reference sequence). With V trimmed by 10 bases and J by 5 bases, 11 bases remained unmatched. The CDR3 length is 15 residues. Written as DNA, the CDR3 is TGTGCCACCAAACGGGGACAGGGGGCATTTACTGAAGCTTTCTTT. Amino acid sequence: CATKRGQGAFTEAFF.

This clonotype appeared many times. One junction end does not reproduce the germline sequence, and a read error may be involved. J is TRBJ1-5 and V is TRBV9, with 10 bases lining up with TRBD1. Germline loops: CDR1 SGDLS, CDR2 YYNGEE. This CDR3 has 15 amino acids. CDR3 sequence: CASSPGTGAGQPQNF. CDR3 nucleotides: TGTGCCAGCAGCCCCGGGACAGGGGCCGGTCAGCCCCAGAATTTT.

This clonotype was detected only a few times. This chain's CDR3 is CASSFLAGGSNHYNEQFF. CDR3 sequence (DNA): TGTGCCAGCAGCTTTCTAGCGGGGGGTAGTAACCACTACAATGAGCAGTTCTTC. V usage is TRBV7-6 and J usage is TRBJ2-1; 11 bases agree with TRBD2. The CDR3 spans 18 residues. The V gene end was trimmed by 3 bases and the J gene end by 3 bases; junction bases not matched to a gene: 10. Germline CDR1 reads SGHVS; CDR2 reads FNYEAQ.

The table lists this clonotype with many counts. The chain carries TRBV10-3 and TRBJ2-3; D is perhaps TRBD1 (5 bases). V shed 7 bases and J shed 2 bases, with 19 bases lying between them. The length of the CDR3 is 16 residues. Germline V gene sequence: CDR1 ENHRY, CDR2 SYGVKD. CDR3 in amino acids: CAIKDGDSLHTDTQYF. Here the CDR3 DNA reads TGTGCCATCAAAGACGGAGACAGTCTTCACACAGATACGCAGTATTTT.

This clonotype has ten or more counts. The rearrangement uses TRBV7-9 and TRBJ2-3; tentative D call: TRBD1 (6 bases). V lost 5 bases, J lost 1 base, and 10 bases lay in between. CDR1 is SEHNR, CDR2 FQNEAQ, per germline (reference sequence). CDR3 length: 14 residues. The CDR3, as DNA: TGTGCCAGCAGCGCAGGGGTCCGCACAGATACGCAGTATTTT. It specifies CASSAGVRTDTQYF.

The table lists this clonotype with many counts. The CDR3 nucleotides are TGTGCCAGCAGCTTAAAGGGTAGCTCCTACAATGAGCAGTTCTTC. It encodes CASSLKGSSYNEQFF. This sequence joins TRBV7-9 and TRBJ2-1; unclear D gene. V was clipped by 2 bases and J by 0 bases, with 8 bases between them. CDR1 and CDR2 (germline): SEHNR, FQNEAQ (reference sequence). CDR3 size: 15 residues.

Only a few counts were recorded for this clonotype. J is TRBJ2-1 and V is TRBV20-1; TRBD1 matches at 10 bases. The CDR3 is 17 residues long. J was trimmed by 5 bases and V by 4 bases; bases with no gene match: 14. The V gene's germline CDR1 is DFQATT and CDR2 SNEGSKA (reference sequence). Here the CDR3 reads CSAIHDRGQGNDNEQFF. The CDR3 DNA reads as TGCAGTGCTATCCACGACAGGGGGCAAGGGAACGACAATGAGCAGTTCTTC.

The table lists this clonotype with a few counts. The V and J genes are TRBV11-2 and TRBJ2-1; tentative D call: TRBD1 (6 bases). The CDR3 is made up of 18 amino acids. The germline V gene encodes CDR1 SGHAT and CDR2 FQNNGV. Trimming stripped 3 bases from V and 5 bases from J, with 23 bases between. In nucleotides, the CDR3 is TGTGCCAGCAGCTTTCCCACAGGGAAGATGTCGATACACAATGAGCAGTTCTTC. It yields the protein CASSFPTGKMSIHNEQFF.

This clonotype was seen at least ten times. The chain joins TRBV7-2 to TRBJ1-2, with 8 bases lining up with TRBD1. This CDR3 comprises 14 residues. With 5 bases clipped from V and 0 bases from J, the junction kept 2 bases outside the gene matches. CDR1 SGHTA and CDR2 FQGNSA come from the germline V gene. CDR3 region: CASSQDRANYGYTF. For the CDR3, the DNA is TGTGCCAGCAGCCAGGACAGGGCTAACTATGGCTACACCTTC.

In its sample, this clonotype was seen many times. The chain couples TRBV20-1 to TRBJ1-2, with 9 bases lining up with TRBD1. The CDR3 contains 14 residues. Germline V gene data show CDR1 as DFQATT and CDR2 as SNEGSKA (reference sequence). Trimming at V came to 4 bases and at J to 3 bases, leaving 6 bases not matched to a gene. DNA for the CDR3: TGCAGTGCTACCCGGGACAGGGACCACTATGGCTACACCTTC. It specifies CSATRDRDHYGYTF.